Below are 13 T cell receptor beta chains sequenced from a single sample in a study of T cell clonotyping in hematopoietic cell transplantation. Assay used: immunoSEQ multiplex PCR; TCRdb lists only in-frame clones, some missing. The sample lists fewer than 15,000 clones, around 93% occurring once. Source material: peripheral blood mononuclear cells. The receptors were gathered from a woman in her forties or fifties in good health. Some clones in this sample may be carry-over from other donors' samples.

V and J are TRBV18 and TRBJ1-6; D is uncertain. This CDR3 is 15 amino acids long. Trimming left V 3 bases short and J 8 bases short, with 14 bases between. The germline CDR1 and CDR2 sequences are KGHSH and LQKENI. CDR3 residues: CASSPRNFDYSPLHF. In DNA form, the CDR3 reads TGTGCCAGCTCACCGCGGAATTTTGATTATTCACCCCTCCACTTT.

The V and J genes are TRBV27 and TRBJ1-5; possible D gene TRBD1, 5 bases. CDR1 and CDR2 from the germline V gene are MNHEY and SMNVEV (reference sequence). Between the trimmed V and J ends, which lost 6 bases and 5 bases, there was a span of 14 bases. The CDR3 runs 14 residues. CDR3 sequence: CASSPTGPYQPQHF. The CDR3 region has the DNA TGTGCCAGCAGCCCAACAGGACCCTATCAGCCCCAGCATTTT.

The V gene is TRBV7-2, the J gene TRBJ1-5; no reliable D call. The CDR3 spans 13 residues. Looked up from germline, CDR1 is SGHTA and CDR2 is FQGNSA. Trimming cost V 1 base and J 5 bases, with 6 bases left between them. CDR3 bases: TGTGCCAGCAGCTTAGACGGATATCAGCCCCAGCATTTT. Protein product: CASSLDGYQPQHF.

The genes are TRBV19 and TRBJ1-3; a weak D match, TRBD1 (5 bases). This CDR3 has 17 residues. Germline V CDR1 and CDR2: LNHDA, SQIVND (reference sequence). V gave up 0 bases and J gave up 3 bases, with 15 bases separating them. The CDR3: CASSIDLPGRGGNTIYF. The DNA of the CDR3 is TGTGCCAGTAGTATAGATCTTCCGGGACGAGGTGGAAACACCATATATTTT. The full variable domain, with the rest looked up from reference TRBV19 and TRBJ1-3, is DGGITQSPKYLFRKEGQNVTLSCEQNLNHDAMYWYRQDPGQGLRLIYYSQIVNDFQKGDIAEGYSVSREKKESFPLTVTSAQKNPTAFYLCASSIDLPGRGGNTIYFGEGSWLTVV.

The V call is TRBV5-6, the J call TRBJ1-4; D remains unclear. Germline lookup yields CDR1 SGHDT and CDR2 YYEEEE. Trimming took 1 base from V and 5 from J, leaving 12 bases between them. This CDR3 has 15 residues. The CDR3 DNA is TGTGCCAGCAGCTTGCTGGGGAGCGGGAATGAAAAACTGTTTTTT. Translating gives CASSLLGSGNEKLFF. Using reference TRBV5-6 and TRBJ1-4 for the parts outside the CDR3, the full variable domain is DAGVTQSPTHLIKTRGQQVTLRCSPKSGHDTVSWYQQALGQGPQFIFQYYEEEERQRGNFPDRFSGHQFPNYSSELNVNALLLGDSALYLCASSLLGSGNEKLFFGSGTQLSVL.

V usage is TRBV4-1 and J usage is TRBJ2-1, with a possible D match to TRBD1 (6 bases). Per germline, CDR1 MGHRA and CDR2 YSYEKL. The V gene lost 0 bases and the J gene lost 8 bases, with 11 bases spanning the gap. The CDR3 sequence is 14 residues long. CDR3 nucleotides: TGCGCCAGCAGCCAAGATCTCAGGGGCCATGAGCAGTTCTTC. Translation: CASSQDLRGHEQFF.

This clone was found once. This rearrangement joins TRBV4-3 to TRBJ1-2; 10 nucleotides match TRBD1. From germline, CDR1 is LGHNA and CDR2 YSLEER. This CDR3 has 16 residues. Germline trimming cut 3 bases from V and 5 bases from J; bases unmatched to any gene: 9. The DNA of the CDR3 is TGCGCCAGCAGCCAGGATTGGACAGGGGGACATTATGGCTACACCTTC. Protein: CASSQDWTGGHYGYTF.

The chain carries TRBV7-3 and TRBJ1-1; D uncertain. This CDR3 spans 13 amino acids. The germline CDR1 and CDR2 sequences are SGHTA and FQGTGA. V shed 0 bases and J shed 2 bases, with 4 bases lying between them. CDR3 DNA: TGTGCCAGCAGCTTAACAGCTAACACTGAAGCTTTCTTT. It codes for CASSLTANTEAFF.

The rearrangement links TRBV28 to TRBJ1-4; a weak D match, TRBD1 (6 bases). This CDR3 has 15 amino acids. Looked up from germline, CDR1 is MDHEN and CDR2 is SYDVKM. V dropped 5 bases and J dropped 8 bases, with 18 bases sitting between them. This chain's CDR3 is CASSGTGGAGEKLFF. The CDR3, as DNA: TGTGCCAGCAGTGGTACGGGGGGCGCGGGGGAAAAACTGTTTTTT.

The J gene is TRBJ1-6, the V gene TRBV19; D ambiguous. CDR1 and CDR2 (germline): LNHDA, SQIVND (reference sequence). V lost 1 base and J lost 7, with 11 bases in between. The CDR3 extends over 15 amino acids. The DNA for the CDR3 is TGTGCCAGTAGTATAGTTCAGACAACCAATTCACCCCTCCACTTT. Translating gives CASSIVQTTNSPLHF.

This chain's CDR3 is CASSLGQNQPQHF. The CDR3 region has the DNA TGTGCCAGCAGCCTTGGACAGAATCAGCCCCAGCATTTT. The chain carries TRBV7-2 and TRBJ1-5, with a possible D match to TRBD1 (6 bases). V shed 5 bases and J shed 4 bases, with 9 bases lying between them. The CDR3 is 13 residues long. The germline gives CDR1 SGHTA, CDR2 FQGNSA.

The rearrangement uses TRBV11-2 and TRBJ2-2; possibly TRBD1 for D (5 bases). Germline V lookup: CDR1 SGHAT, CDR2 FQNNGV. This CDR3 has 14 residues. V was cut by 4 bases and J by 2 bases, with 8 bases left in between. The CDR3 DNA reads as TGTGCCAGCAGCTACGACAGCAACACCGGGGAGCTGTTTTTT. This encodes CASSYDSNTGELFF. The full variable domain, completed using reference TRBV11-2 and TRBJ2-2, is EAGVAQSPRYKIIEKRQSVAFWCNPISGHATLYWYQQILGQGPKLLIQFQNNGVVDDSQLPKDRFSAERLKGVDSTLKIQPAKLEDSAVYLCASSYDSNTGELFFGEGSRLTVL.

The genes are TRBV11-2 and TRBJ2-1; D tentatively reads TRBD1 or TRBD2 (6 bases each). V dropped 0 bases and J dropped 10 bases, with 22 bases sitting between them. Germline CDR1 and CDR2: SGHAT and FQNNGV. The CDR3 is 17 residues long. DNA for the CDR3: TGTGCCAGCAGCTTAGATCTGGGGGTCGGGGGCTTGGGGGAGCAGTTCTTC. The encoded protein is CASSLDLGVGGLGEQFF.